These 21 T cell receptor beta chains were sequenced from one sample in a study of T cell repertoires in cytomegalovirus infection. TCRdb used MiXCR to reprocess the reads, holding one entry per CDR3 protein. The sample includes roughly 240,000 distinct CDR3 sequences, under 8.5% of them seen just once. Input material: PBMCs. These receptors were collected from a human donor in good health (CMV status not recorded). Some clones in this sample may be carry-over from other donors' samples.

In its sample, this clonotype was seen many times. The CDR3 bases are TGTGCCAGCAGCTTACCAGGGGATGGCTACACCTTC. This encodes CASSLPGDGYTF. This chain joins TRBV7-2 and TRBJ1-2; D might be TRBD1 (6 bases). This CDR3 is 12 amino acids long. The germline CDR1 and CDR2 sequences are SGHTA and FQGNSA. The V gene lost 2 bases and the J gene lost 6 bases, with 7 bases spanning the gap.

The genes are TRBV30 and TRBJ1-1; D is perhaps TRBD1 (5 bases). CDR1 GTSNPN and CDR2 SVGIG come from the germline V gene (reference sequence). V dropped 3 bases and J dropped 0 bases, with 14 bases sitting between them. The CDR3 extends over 15 amino acids. The CDR3 bases are TGTGCCTGGAGCCGACGGGGCGGTTTGAACACTGAAGCTTTCTTT. It encodes CAWSRRGGLNTEAFF.

This clonotype has at least ten counts. The chain links TRBV9 to TRBJ1-6; unclear D gene. The CDR3 is 15 residues long. Germline loops: CDR1 SGDLS, CDR2 YYNGEE. Trimming removed 4 bases from V and 7 bases from J, with 15 bases in between. DNA of the CDR3: TGTGCCAGCAGCCCTCAGCAACCCCGCAATTCACCCCTCCACTTT. It translates to CASSPQQPRNSPLHF.

There are many counts of this clonotype. The genes are TRBV5-1 and TRBJ2-3, with 8 nucleotides matching TRBD1. With V trimmed by 4 bases and J by 0 bases, 4 bases remained unmatched. The CDR3 runs 15 residues. Germline CDR1 is SGHRS and CDR2 is YFSETQ. Here the CDR3 reads CASSSRQGSTDTQYF. CDR3 nucleotides: TGCGCCAGCAGCAGTCGACAGGGGAGCACAGATACGCAGTATTTT.

This clonotype showed up just a few times. The chain employs TRBV6-6 and TRBJ2-7; 10 bases fit TRBD2. With V trimmed by 6 bases and J by 5 bases, 13 bases remained unmatched. The CDR3 is 16 amino acids. Per the germline V gene, CDR1 is MNHNY and CDR2 is SVGAGI (reference sequence). As DNA, the CDR3 is TGTGCCAGCAGGGGGCTAGCGGGGGTCCCCAGAGACGAGCAGTACTTC. It is translated as CASRGLAGVPRDEQYF.

This clonotype was detected only a few times. This chain connects TRBV30 to TRBJ2-7, with D perhaps being TRBD1 or TRBD2 (5 bases each). CDR3 length equals 15 residues. Trimming stripped 2 bases from V and 0 bases from J, with 14 bases between. Germline CDR1 and CDR2: GTSNPN and SVGIG (reference sequence). The DNA of the CDR3 is TGTGCCTGGAGTAGAGGGACGGTGAGCTCCTACGAGCAGTACTTC. Translating it yields CAWSRGTVSSYEQYF.

At least ten counts were recorded for this clonotype. This chain's CDR3 is CASSLARTSGGVDTQYF. The CDR3 DNA sequence: TGTGCCAGCAGCTTAGCGCGGACTAGCGGGGGAGTAGATACGCAGTATTTT. V and J are TRBV7-8 and TRBJ2-3; TRBD2 agrees at 13 bases. CDR1 and CDR2 from the germline V gene are SGHVS and FQNEAQ. CDR3 size: 17 residues. The trim removed 0 bases at V and 5 bases at J, leaving 5 bases unmatched.

The V and J genes are TRBV5-4 and TRBJ2-5; 7 bases are shared with TRBD1. The CDR3 length is 13 residues. The V and J ends lost 5 bases and 3 bases, in that order; junction bases with no gene match: 4. Germline V lookup: CDR1 SGHNT, CDR2 YYREEE (reference sequence). Here the CDR3 reads CASSTGTEETQYF. In DNA, the CDR3 is TGTGCCAGCAGTACCGGGACAGAAGAGACCCAGTACTTC.

There are many counts of this clonotype. For the CDR3, the DNA is TGTGCCAGCAGTTTAGCGCGGGGGGGTCAGCCCCAGCATTTT. This sequence encodes CASSLARGGQPQHF. The chain has TRBV12-3 or TRBV12-4 and TRBJ1-5; D is possibly TRBD1 (5 bases). V was cut by 0 bases and J by 6 bases, with 9 bases left in between. CDR3 length: 14 residues.

This clonotype was seen many times. The DNA for the CDR3 is TGTGCCAGCAGCCGCCGGGACAGGGGGCTGGTAGCTTTCTTT. Protein sequence: CASSRRDRGLVAFF. The V call is TRBV4-2, the J call TRBJ1-1, with 12 bases aligning to TRBD1. The CDR3 consists of 14 residues. V gave up 4 bases and J gave up 10 bases; unmatched junction bases: 7. Germline assignment: CDR1 LGHNA and CDR2 YNFKEQ.

The sample holds many counts of this clonotype. This chain connects TRBV7-9 to TRBJ2-5, with D perhaps TRBD2 (7 bases). The CDR3 length is 14 residues. The ends were cut back, 1 base at V and 4 bases at J, with 10 bases in the middle. The germline V gene encodes CDR1 SEHNR and CDR2 FQNEAQ (reference sequence). DNA for the CDR3: TGTGCCAGCAGCTTAGTGGGGGGGCCAGAGACCCAGTACTTC. This gives the protein CASSLVGGPETQYF.

At least ten counts were recorded for this clonotype. The chain recombines TRBV28 with TRBJ2-1, with D perhaps TRBD1 or TRBD2 (5 bases each). CDR1 MDHEN and CDR2 SYDVKM come from the germline V gene. V lost 5 bases to trimming and J lost 6 bases, with 20 bases between them. This CDR3 has 16 residues. CDR3 sequence: CASSPVTGPGLNEQFF. CDR3 DNA sequence: TGTGCCAGCAGTCCTGTGACGGGGCCCGGACTCAATGAGCAGTTCTTC.

V gene TRBV11-2 combines with J gene TRBJ2-3, with D unresolved. V shed 1 base and J shed 6 bases, with 8 bases lying between them. Germline CDR1 reads SGHAT; CDR2 reads FQNNGV. The CDR3 is made up of 13 amino acids. CDR3 amino acids: CASSLGPEDTQYF. As DNA, the CDR3 is TGTGCCAGCAGCTTAGGCCCCGAGGATACGCAGTATTTT.

This clonotype has ten or more counts. This chain uses TRBV11-1 with TRBJ2-5; D gene unclear. Germline lookup yields CDR1 SGHAT and CDR2 FQDESV (reference sequence). V lost 5 bases to trimming and J lost 5 bases, with 12 bases between them. This CDR3 spans 13 amino acids. The CDR3 reads CASSTQTWETQYF. In nucleotides, the CDR3 is TGTGCCAGCAGCACCCAGACTTGGGAGACCCAGTACTTC.

Comments on this clonotype: Being one base from a much bigger clone, this may be a read error. The chain uses TRBV4-1 and TRBJ1-1; TRBD1 might be the D (5 bases). There are 15 residues in the CDR3. The germline V gene encodes CDR1 MGHRA and CDR2 YSYEKL. The V end was cut by 5 bases, the J end by 6 bases, with 19 bases between. CDR3 protein: CASSDLTREGAEAFF. DNA of the CDR3: TGCGCCAGCAGCGATCTTACCAGGGAAGGCGCTGAAGCTTTCTTT.

This clonotype has ten or more counts. V and J are TRBV25-1 and TRBJ1-1; D gene unclear. V shed 7 bases and J shed 1 base, with 7 bases lying between them. The CDR3 length is 12 residues. Germline CDR1 is MGHDK and CDR2 is SYGVNS. The CDR3 here is CASTSGNTEAFF. As DNA, the CDR3 is TGTGCCAGCACATCAGGGAACACTGAAGCTTTCTTT.

This clonotype was observed many times. The chain combines TRBV2 with TRBJ2-7, with 7 bases lining up with TRBD1. Germline CDR1 reads SNHLY; CDR2 reads FYNNEI. The ends lost 7 bases at V and 2 bases at J; junction bases unmatched: 8. This CDR3 spans 14 amino acids. The CDR3 DNA reads as TGTGCCAGCACCCGGAGGACAGGTACCTACGAGCAGTACTTC. Encoded protein: CASTRRTGTYEQYF.

At least ten counts were recorded for this clonotype. The chain has TRBV27 and TRBJ2-7, with 8 bases aligning to TRBD1. This CDR3 is 13 amino acids long. Germline V gene data show CDR1 as MNHEY and CDR2 as SMNVEV (reference sequence). J lost 5 bases, V lost 5 bases, and 5 bases had no gene match. This CDR3 is CASSPDRGNEQYF. CDR3 nucleotide sequence: TGTGCCAGCAGTCCAGACAGGGGAAACGAGCAGTACTTC.

In this sample, this clonotype turned up many times. The J gene is TRBJ1-1, the V gene TRBV11-2, with TRBD1 matching over 7 bases. CDR3 length: 15 residues. CDR1 is SGHAT, CDR2 FQNNGV, per germline. Trimming at V came to 2 bases and at J to 2 bases, leaving 5 bases not matched to a gene. The CDR3 is CASSLFGTDNTEAFF. DNA of the CDR3: TGTGCCAGCAGCTTATTTGGGACAGATAACACTGAAGCTTTCTTT. The variable domain in full, completed from reference TRBV11-2 and TRBJ1-1, reads EAGVAQSPRYKIIEKRQSVAFWCNPISGHATLYWYQQILGQGPKLLIQFQNNGVVDDSQLPKDRFSAERLKGVDSTLKIQPAKLEDSAVYLCASSLFGTDNTEAFFGQGTRLTVV.

This clonotype was seen repeatedly, ten times or more. The chain combines TRBV20-1 with TRBJ1-2; D not resolved. This CDR3 is built from 16 residues. V was clipped by 0 bases and J by 4 bases, with 18 bases between them. Germline V gene lookup returns CDR1 DFQATT and CDR2 SNEGSKA (reference sequence). The CDR3 sequence: CSAREGAGRTSYGYTF. The DNA for the CDR3 is TGCAGTGCTAGAGAGGGAGCGGGCCGAACTAGCTATGGCTACACCTTC.

This clonotype was recorded many times. In nucleotides, the CDR3 is TGTGCCAGCAGCTTAGCAAGATCGCGGGGGGGAACCTACGAGCAGTACTTC. It is translated as CASSLARSRGGTYEQYF. The gene calls are TRBV7-6 and TRBJ2-7, with 9 bases identical to TRBD2. Germline values: CDR1 SGHVS, CDR2 FNYEAQ. Trimming took 0 bases from V and 2 from J; bases not matched to a gene: 8. CDR3 length: 17 amino acids.